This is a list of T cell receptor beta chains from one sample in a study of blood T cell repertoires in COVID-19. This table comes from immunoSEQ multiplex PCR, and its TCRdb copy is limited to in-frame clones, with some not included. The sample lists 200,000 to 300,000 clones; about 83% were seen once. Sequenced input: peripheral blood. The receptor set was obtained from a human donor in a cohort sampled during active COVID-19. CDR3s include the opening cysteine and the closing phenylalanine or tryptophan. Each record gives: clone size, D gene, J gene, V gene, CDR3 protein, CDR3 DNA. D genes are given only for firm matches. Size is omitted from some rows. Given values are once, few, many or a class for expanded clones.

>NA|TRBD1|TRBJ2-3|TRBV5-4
CASSPGQGGTDTQYF
TGTGCCAGCAGCCCCGGACAGGGAGGAACAGATACGCAGTATTTT
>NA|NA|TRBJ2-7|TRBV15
CATSRDFDWEQYF
TGTGCCACCAGCCGGGACTTCGACTGGGAGCAGTACTTC
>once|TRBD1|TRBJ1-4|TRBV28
CASYGTANEKLFF
TGTGCCAGTTACGGGACAGCTAATGAAAAACTGTTTTTT
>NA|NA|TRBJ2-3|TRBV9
CASSLQWASPQYF
TGTGCCAGCAGCTTACAGTGGGCCTCACCGCAGTATTTT
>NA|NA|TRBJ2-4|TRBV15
CATSSNENIQYF
TGTGCCACCAGCAGTAACGAGAACATTCAGTACTTC
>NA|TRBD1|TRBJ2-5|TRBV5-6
CASSFGTVEETQYF
TGTGCCAGCAGCTTCGGGACAGTAGAAGAGACCCAGTACTTC
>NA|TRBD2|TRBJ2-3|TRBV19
CASSIAGGRRKIGERGQYF
TGTGCCAGTAGTATAGCTGGCGGGAGGCGCAAAATCGGAGAGCGGGGGCAGTATTTT
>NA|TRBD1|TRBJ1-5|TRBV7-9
CASSLQGADQPQHF
TGTGCCAGCAGCTTACAGGGGGCGGATCAGCCCCAGCATTTT
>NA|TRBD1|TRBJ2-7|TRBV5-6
CASSPGTDFSYISYEQYF
TGTGCCAGCAGCCCCGGGACAGACTTCTCTTACATTTCCTACGAGCAGTACTTC
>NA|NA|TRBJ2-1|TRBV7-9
CASSLGRDYNEQFF
TGTGCCAGCAGCTTGGGGCGGGACTACAATGAGCAGTTCTTC
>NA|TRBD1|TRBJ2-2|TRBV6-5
CASKTGDTGELFF
TGTGCCAGCAAGACAGGGGACACCGGGGAGCTGTTTTTT
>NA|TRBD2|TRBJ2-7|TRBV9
CASSAGTSGTYEQYF
TGTGCCAGCAGCGCCGGGACTAGCGGAACCTACGAGCAGTACTTC
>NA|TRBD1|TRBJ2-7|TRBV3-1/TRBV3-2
CASSPGQDYEQYF
TGTGCCAGCAGCCCGGGACAGGACTACGAGCAGTACTTC
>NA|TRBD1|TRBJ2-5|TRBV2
CASSGQGMETQYF
TGTGCCAGCAGTGGACAGGGGATGGAGACCCAGTACTTC
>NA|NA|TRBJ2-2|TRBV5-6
CASSLAGPGELFF
TGTGCCAGCAGTCTGGCGGGGCCCGGGGAGCTGTTTTTT
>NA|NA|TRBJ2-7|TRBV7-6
CASSLAAGSREQYF
TGTGCCAGCAGCTTAGCGGCGGGGTCTCGCGAGCAGTACTTC
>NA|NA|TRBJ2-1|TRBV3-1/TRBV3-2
CASSQVSSPYNEQFF
TGTGCCAGCAGCCAAGTTAGCAGCCCCTACAATGAGCAGTTCTTC
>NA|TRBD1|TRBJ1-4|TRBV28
CASSGWDRVKEKLFF
TGTGCCAGCAGTGGGTGGGACAGGGTTAAAGAAAAACTGTTTTTT
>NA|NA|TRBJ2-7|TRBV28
CASSAAGEQYF
TGTGCCAGCAGCGCAGCAGGGGAGCAGTACTTC
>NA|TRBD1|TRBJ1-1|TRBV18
CASSPLRTGRRDTEAFF
TGTGCCAGCTCACCCTTAAGGACAGGGCGGCGTGACACTGAAGCTTTCTTT
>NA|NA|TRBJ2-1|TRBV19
CASSPTYNEQFF
TGTGCCAGTAGTCCCACCTATAATGAGCAGTTCTTC
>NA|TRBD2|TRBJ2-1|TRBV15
CATSRDRGGSGGYNEQFF
TGTGCCACCAGCAGAGATAGGGGAGGTAGCGGGGGGTACAATGAGCAGTTCTTC
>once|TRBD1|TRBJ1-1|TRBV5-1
CASSVKDRGTEAFF
TGCGCCAGCAGTGTGAAGGACAGGGGGACTGAAGCTTTCTTT
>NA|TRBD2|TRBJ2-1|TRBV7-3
CASSSRTSGSSYNEQFF
TGTGCCAGCAGCTCTAGGACTAGCGGTAGCTCCTACAATGAGCAGTTCTTC
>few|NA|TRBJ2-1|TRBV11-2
CASSLDSVFRGNEQFF
TGTGCCAGCAGCTTAGATTCGGTATTCAGAGGCAATGAGCAGTTCTTC
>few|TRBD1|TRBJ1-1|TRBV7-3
CASSSNGQGAEAFF
TGTGCCAGCAGCTCTAACGGGCAGGGGGCTGAAGCTTTCTTT
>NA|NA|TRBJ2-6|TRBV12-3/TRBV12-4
CASTFPGANVLTF
TGTGCCAGCACCTTCCCTGGGGCCAACGTCCTGACTTTC
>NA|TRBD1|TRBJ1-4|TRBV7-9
CASSYDRGGLFF
TGTGCCAGCAGCTACGACAGGGGTGGCCTGTTTTTT
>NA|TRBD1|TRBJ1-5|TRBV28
CASSLEGTGNQPQHF
TGTGCCAGCAGTTTAGAGGGGACAGGGAACCAGCCCCAGCATTTT
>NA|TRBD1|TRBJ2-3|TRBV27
CASTADRSYTDTQYF
TGTGCCAGCACCGCGGACAGGTCCTACACAGATACGCAGTATTTT
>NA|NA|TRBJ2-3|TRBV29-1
CSGYGGQPGTDTQYF
TGCAGCGGATACGGGGGGCAACCGGGCACAGATACGCAGTATTTT
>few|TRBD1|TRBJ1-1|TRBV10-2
CASSTLGGRNTEAFF
TGCGCCAGCAGTACCCTAGGGGGCCGGAACACTGAAGCTTTCTTT
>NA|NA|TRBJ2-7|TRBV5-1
CASRTGTQSEQYF
TGCGCCAGCAGGACAGGTACTCAATCCGAGCAGTACTTC
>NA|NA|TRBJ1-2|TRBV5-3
CARSPGHVNYGYTF
TGTGCCAGAAGCCCAGGACACGTTAACTATGGCTACACCTTC
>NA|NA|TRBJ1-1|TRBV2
CASTSHLNTEAFF
TGTGCCAGCACCTCCCACTTGAACACTGAAGCTTTCTTT
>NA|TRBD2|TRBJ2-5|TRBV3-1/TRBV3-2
CASSQFLLAEETQYF
TGTGCCAGCAGCCAATTCTTACTAGCGGAAGAGACCCAGTACTTC
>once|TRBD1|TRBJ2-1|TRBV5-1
CASSLGTGDYNEQFF
TGCGCCAGCAGCTTAGGGACAGGGGACTACAATGAGCAGTTCTTC
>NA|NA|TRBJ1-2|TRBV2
CASSDRDTNGYTF
TGTGCCAGCAGCGATCGGGACACTAATGGCTACACCTTC
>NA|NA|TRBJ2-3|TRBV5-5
CASSPDITTDTQYF
TGTGCCAGCAGCCCGGACATAACCACAGATACGCAGTATTTT
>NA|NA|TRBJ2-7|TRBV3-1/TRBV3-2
CASSQSWEAPYEQYF
TGTGCCAGCAGCCAATCGTGGGAGGCCCCCTACGAGCAGTACTTC
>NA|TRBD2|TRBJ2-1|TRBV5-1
CASTISGSIYNEQFF
TGCGCCAGCACTATTAGCGGGAGCATCTACAATGAGCAGTTCTTC
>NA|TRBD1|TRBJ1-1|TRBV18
CASSGTGSGRTEAFF
TGTGCCAGCTCCGGGACAGGGAGCGGTAGAACTGAAGCTTTCTTT
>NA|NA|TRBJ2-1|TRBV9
CASSVGLSTYNEQFF
TGTGCCAGCAGCGTAGGTCTGTCAACATACAATGAGCAGTTCTTC
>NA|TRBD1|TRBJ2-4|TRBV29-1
CSVTPGTENIQYF
TGCAGCGTGACACCCGGGACAGAAAACATTCAGTACTTC
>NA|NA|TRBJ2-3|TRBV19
CASSLLGTDTQYF
TGTGCCAGTAGTCTCCTTGGCACAGATACGCAGTATTTT
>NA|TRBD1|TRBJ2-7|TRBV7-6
CASSLATPGQGHEQYF
TGTGCCAGCAGCTTAGCAACTCCGGGACAGGGGCACGAGCAGTACTTC
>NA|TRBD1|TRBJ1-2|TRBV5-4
CASSLVGIGGEGYTF
TGTGCCAGCAGCTTGGTTGGTATAGGGGGCGAGGGCTACACCTTC
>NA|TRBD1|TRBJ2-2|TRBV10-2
CASSEGGQGPNTGELFF
TGCGCCAGCAGTGAAGGCGGACAGGGCCCAAACACCGGGGAGCTGTTTTTT